Listed below are T cell receptor beta chains from one sample, sequenced in a study of neurological immune-mediated disorders. MiXCR, applied by TCRdb to the 5' RACE reads, yields one record per CDR3 protein. This table holds roughly 19,000 distinct CDR3 sequences, about 16% found once. Sequenced: PBMCs. These receptors all come from a female donor with HTLV-1-associated myelopathy (HAM/TSP). The CDR3 runs from the conserved cysteine through the conserved F or W. D genes are given only for firm matches. Clone size is not always given. Where it is, it says once, few, many or a class for expanded clones.

j_call: TRBJ2-3; d_call: TRBD2; clone_size: many; v_call: TRBV20-1; cdr3_nt: TGCAGTGCTAGAGCAGGCGGGGGGCCCCTTAGCACAGATACGCAGTATTTT; cdr3_aa: CSARAGGGPLSTDTQYF
j_call: TRBJ2-1; d_call: .; clone_size: many; v_call: TRBV20-1; cdr3_nt: TGCAGTGCTAGAAGCACAAATAGCGGAGGCTACAATGAGCAGTTCTTC; cdr3_aa: CSARSTNSGGYNEQFF
j_call: TRBJ1-4; d_call: .; clone_size: many; v_call: TRBV5-6; cdr3_nt: TGTGCCAGCAGCAGCAACCCCCGGGAGGGGGATGAAAAACTGTTTTTT; cdr3_aa: CASSSNPREGDEKLFF
j_call: TRBJ2-1; d_call: .; clone_size: many; v_call: TRBV28; cdr3_nt: TGTGCCAGCAGGCCAGGGGCAGGTGACAATGAGCAGTTCTTC; cdr3_aa: CASRPGAGDNEQFF
j_call: TRBJ1-2; d_call: TRBD1; clone_size: few; v_call: TRBV19; cdr3_nt: TGTGCCAGTTCTGGGACAGGGATCGATGGCTACACCTTC; cdr3_aa: CASSGTGIDGYTF
j_call: TRBJ2-1; d_call: .; clone_size: medium-sized; v_call: TRBV5-1; cdr3_nt: TGCGCCAGCAGCTTAAGGGGGGCCCATGAGCAGTTCTTC; cdr3_aa: CASSLRGAHEQFF
j_call: TRBJ2-1; d_call: TRBD2; clone_size: .; v_call: TRBV19; cdr3_nt: TGTGCCAGTAGTAAGGGGACTACCGACAAGCAGTTCTTC; cdr3_aa: CASSKGTTDKQFF
j_call: TRBJ2-7; d_call: .; clone_size: .; v_call: TRBV20-1; cdr3_nt: TGCAGTGCTAGCCCCGACACTAAGAGCTCCTACGAGCAGTACTTC; cdr3_aa: CSASPDTKSSYEQYF
j_call: TRBJ1-4; d_call: .; clone_size: many; v_call: TRBV11-3; cdr3_nt: TGTGCCAGCAGCTCCAACCGAGGGGGTGAAAAACTGTTTTTT; cdr3_aa: CASSSNRGGEKLFF
j_call: TRBJ2-2; d_call: TRBD1; clone_size: many; v_call: TRBV27; cdr3_nt: TGTGCCAGCAGCCCCCGGGACAGGGGCCTCCCCGGGGAGCTGTTTTTT; cdr3_aa: CASSPRDRGLPGELFF
j_call: TRBJ2-5; d_call: .; clone_size: many; v_call: TRBV2; cdr3_nt: TGTGCCAGCAGTCCTGGACAGCTTATACGGCTGGGGGAGACCCAGTACTTC; cdr3_aa: CASSPGQLIRLGETQYF
j_call: TRBJ2-2; d_call: .; clone_size: many; v_call: TRBV6-1; cdr3_nt: TGTGCCTCCAGGGTCGGGGGGCTGAACACCGGGGAGCTGTTTTTT; cdr3_aa: CASRVGGLNTGELFF
j_call: TRBJ2-7; d_call: .; clone_size: many; v_call: TRBV20-1; cdr3_nt: TGCAGTGCCATACCGGGACTGTACTACGAGCAGTACTTC; cdr3_aa: CSAIPGLYYEQYF
j_call: TRBJ2-1; d_call: TRBD2; clone_size: .; v_call: TRBV20-1; cdr3_nt: TGCAGTGCTAGAGATAGCGGGGGCCCCACCTACAATGAGCAGTTCTTC; cdr3_aa: CSARDSGGPTYNEQFF
j_call: TRBJ2-3; d_call: TRBD1; clone_size: many; v_call: TRBV5-1; cdr3_nt: TGCGCCAGCAGCTCACAACCGGGACAGGGAAGCACAGATACGCAGTATTTT; cdr3_aa: CASSSQPGQGSTDTQYF
j_call: TRBJ1-2; d_call: .; clone_size: many; v_call: TRBV12-3/TRBV12-4; cdr3_nt: TGTGCCAGCAGGATGTCGGGTCTCCGGGGCCCCGGCTACACCTTC; cdr3_aa: CASRMSGLRGPGYTF
j_call: TRBJ2-5; d_call: .; clone_size: .; v_call: TRBV20-1; cdr3_nt: TGCAGTGCAGACCAAGGGGGGATGGGAGAGACCCAGTACTTC; cdr3_aa: CSADQGGMGETQYF
j_call: TRBJ2-7; d_call: TRBD2; clone_size: many; v_call: TRBV12-3/TRBV12-4; cdr3_nt: TGTGCCAGCAGTTCTAGGACTAGAAAGTACTTC; cdr3_aa: CASSSRTRKYF
j_call: TRBJ2-3; d_call: TRBD2; clone_size: many; v_call: TRBV7-8; cdr3_nt: TGTGCCAGCAGCTTAGATCCGCGACTAGCGGGGACTTCAAGCACAGATACGCAGTATTTT; cdr3_aa: CASSLDPRLAGTSSTDTQYF
j_call: TRBJ2-6; d_call: TRBD1; clone_size: many; v_call: TRBV7-2; cdr3_nt: TGTGCCAGTAGAGCCGGGACAGTTGTAACTGGGGCCAACGTCCTGACTTTC; cdr3_aa: CASRAGTVVTGANVLTF
j_call: TRBJ2-3; d_call: TRBD2; clone_size: many; v_call: TRBV20-1; cdr3_nt: TGCAGTGCTCGATCCGGACTAGAGTTGTTTCCCGATACGCAGTATTTT; cdr3_aa: CSARSGLELFPDTQYF
j_call: TRBJ2-1; d_call: TRBD2; clone_size: once; v_call: TRBV20-1; cdr3_nt: TGCAGTGCCCTAGGGGGGACTAGCAGCTACAATGAGCAGTTCTTC; cdr3_aa: CSALGGTSSYNEQFF
j_call: TRBJ1-1; d_call: .; clone_size: .; v_call: TRBV7-6; cdr3_nt: TGTGCCAGCCGCGGGGGCACTGAAGCTTTCTTT; cdr3_aa: CASRGGTEAFF
j_call: TRBJ2-7; d_call: TRBD1; clone_size: many; v_call: TRBV7-2; cdr3_nt: TGTGCCAGCAGCTTAGCACACGGGACAGCCTACGAGCAGTACTTC; cdr3_aa: CASSLAHGTAYEQYF
j_call: TRBJ2-1; d_call: .; clone_size: few; v_call: TRBV27; cdr3_nt: TGTGCCAGCAGTTTATCGATCGAGGGTGCCGAGTTCTTC; cdr3_aa: CASSLSIEGAEFF
j_call: TRBJ2-4; d_call: .; clone_size: .; v_call: TRBV5-5; cdr3_nt: .; cdr3_aa: CASSFYICSASNTPKNIQYF
j_call: TRBJ2-3; d_call: .; clone_size: few; v_call: TRBV3-1; cdr3_nt: TGTGCCAGCAGCCAAGGACGGGCTAAGTGGGATACGCAGTATTTT; cdr3_aa: CASSQGRAKWDTQYF
j_call: TRBJ2-5; d_call: .; clone_size: .; v_call: TRBV20-1; cdr3_nt: TGCAGTGCTAGAGCGATAGCGGAGGACCAAGAGACCCAGTACTTC; cdr3_aa: CSARAIAEDQETQYF
j_call: TRBJ1-4; d_call: .; clone_size: many; v_call: TRBV7-9; cdr3_nt: TGTGCCAGCAGCCTTAACCCGGGGACGGCGCTTGAAAAACTGTTTTTT; cdr3_aa: CASSLNPGTALEKLFF